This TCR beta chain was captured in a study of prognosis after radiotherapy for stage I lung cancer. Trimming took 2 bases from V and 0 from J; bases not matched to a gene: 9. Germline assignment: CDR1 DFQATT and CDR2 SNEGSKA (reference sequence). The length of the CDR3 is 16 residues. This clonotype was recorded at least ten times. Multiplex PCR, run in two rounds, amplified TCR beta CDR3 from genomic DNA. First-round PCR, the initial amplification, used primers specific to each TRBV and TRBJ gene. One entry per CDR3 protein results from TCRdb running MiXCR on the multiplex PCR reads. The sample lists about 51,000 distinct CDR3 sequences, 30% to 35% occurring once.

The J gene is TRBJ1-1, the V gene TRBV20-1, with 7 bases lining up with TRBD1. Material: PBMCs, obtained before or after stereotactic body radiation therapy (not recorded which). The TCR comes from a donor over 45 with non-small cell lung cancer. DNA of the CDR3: TGCAGTGCTAGACGGACAGGACAAACGATGAACACTGAAGCTTTCTTT. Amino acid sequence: CSARRTGQTMNTEAFF.